This T cell receptor (beta chain) was sequenced during a study of blood T cell repertoires in COVID-19 (dated by TCRdb to about 2020). Broadly, across the study: Samples covering the acute and convalescent phases of COVID-19 were provided by collaborators in the United States, Italy and Spain. The repertoires were released in a freely available public database intended as a resource for research on the immune response to SARS-CoV-2. A de-identified subject ID, COVID-19 status, age in years and sex were almost always included in the sample metadata. The prospective study material was composed of cDNA or gDNA derived from T cells, B-cell-depleted T cells, or PBMCs. HLA class I and class II types, where available, came from metadata supplied by the sample provider rather than from assay-based typing. Samples were obtained from the ongoing ImmuneRACE study (first 160 participants) and from over a thousand subjects provided by 6 global collaborators. Subjects who had been exposed to COVID-19, were actively infected with it, or had recovered from it provided the deeply sampled blood TCRbeta repertoires that made up the dataset.

The collaborating institutions used their own protocols to collect whole blood in K2EDTA tubes. For TCRbeta analysis, collaborator samples were shipped as frozen whole blood, as isolated PBMCs, or as DNA extracted from either sample type. The immunoSEQ Assay, a bias-controlled multiplex PCR, was used to amplify TCRbeta CDR3 regions from genomic DNA. As for how the authors treated the data: Within the assay, amplification of reference gene primers was used to estimate how many nucleated cells each sample contained. To quantify the absolute abundance of each unique TCRbeta CDR3 rearrangement, sequence reads were collapsed and filtered. For each sample, productive Simpson clonality was calculated by taking the square root of Simpson's diversity index across productive rearrangements. This is the immuneACCESS table as TCRdb keeps it, with only in-frame sequences that have V and J called. A part of the clones is gone; compared with another copy, unresolved V genes explain less than half, and the rest is unexplained. V and J calls plus clone size are reproduced from that table; the DNA served to infer D and trimming. The sample has 300,000 or so clones on record, roughly 86% of them singletons. The top ten hold over 1% of the sample.

On this clone itself: Its binding antigen is unknown. No qualities accompany the bases; no much larger clone lies one base away. The same CDR3 can be traced to other DNA sequences in this sample.

Overall results and qualifications from the work: The quantity of clinical and demographic metadata differed by source and by participant and was supplied without curation.

Trimming accounts for 1 base at V and 2 bases at J, while the number of junction bases matched to no gene is 2. The CDR3 goes from the cysteine to the phenylalanine over 14 residues. CDR3 DNA only is kept here, 42 bases in frame from base 1. CDR1 SGHTA and CDR2 FQGNSA were looked up in the germline V gene. This chain is built from TRBV7-2 and TRBJ2-7; TRBD1 fits 7 bases in the junction. The sequence was collected from a man between 70 and 80 years old with acute or convalescent COVID-19. Input material: peripheral blood. CDR3 loop: CASSLGQGAYEQYF. The nucleotides read TGTGCCAGCAGCTTAGGACAGGGAGCCTACGAGCAGTACTTC. Supplemented by the reference TRBV7-2 and TRBJ2-7 proteins around the CDR3, the complete variable domain is GAGVSQSPSNKVTEKGKDVELRCDPISGHTALYWYRQSLGQGLEFLIYFQGNSAPDKSGLPSDRFSAERTGGSVSTLTIQRTQQEDSAVYLCASSLGQGAYEQYFGPGTRLTVT.